Listed below are T cell receptor beta chains from one sample, sequenced in a study of blood T cell repertoires in COVID-19. Method: immunoSEQ multiplex PCR; TCRdb's copy keeps in-frame clones and lacks some. The table lists 60,000 to 70,000 clones, 85% of them singletons. Sample: peripheral blood. Source of these receptors: a man in his forties or fifties with acute or convalescent COVID-19. Both conserved end residues are part of each CDR3. The D gene is left open where the match is weak. The listing skips clone size in some rows; elsewhere it reads once, few, many or a size class.

D	length	size	V	J	DNA	CDR3
.	18	.	TRBV27	TRBJ2-2	TGTGCCAGCAGTTCATCGGACTTTTTGAATCCGAACACCGGGGAGCTGTTTTTT	CASSSSDFLNPNTGELFF
.	11	.	TRBV19	TRBJ2-5	TGTGCCAGTAGTACCGGGGAGACCCAGTACTTC	CASSTGETQYF
TRBD1	12	.	TRBV7-2	TRBJ1-1	TGTGCCAGCAGCTTAGCGACAGGGGCGGCTTTCTTT	CASSLATGAAFF
TRBD1	17	.	TRBV3-1/TRBV3-2	TRBJ1-1	TGTGCCAGCAGCCGCCTAAGGACAGGTCTCATGAACACTGAAGCTTTCTTT	CASSRLRTGLMNTEAFF
.	13	.	TRBV5-4	TRBJ2-3	TGTGCCAGCAGCTTGGAACGGACTGGTACGCAGTATTTT	CASSLERTGTQYF
TRBD1	15	.	TRBV25-1	TRBJ2-2	TGTGCCAGCAGTGAAGGGACAGCCTTTACCGGGGAGCTGTTTTTT	CASSEGTAFTGELFF
TRBD2	15	.	TRBV7-3	TRBJ2-3	TGTGCCAGCAGCCCAAGCGGGGGCCTCACAGATACGCAGTATTTT	CASSPSGGLTDTQYF
.	15	.	TRBV5-4	TRBJ1-3	TGTGCCAGCAGCTTGGGAGGGCTCTCTGGAAACACCATATATTTT	CASSLGGLSGNTIYF
TRBD1	14	.	TRBV18	TRBJ1-1	TGTGCCAGCTCACCACCGACCACAGGGGGGGAGGCTTTCTTT	CASSPPTTGGEAFF
.	14	.	TRBV6-5	TRBJ2-5	TGTGCCAGCACCCGGGGGAGGTATCTGGAGACCCAGTACTTC	CASTRGRYLETQYF
.	14	once	TRBV14	TRBJ2-5	TGTGCCAGCAGCCAAGACATACTCCAAGAGACCCAGTACTTC	CASSQDILQETQYF
.	15	once	TRBV13	TRBJ1-2	TGTGCCAGCAGCCCCGGCGGATTACCGGGCTATGGCTACACCTTC	CASSPGGLPGYGYTF
TRBD1	12	.	TRBV29-1	TRBJ1-2	TGCAGCGTCCCGACAGGGGACTATGGCTACACCTTC	CSVPTGDYGYTF
.	13	few	TRBV3-1/TRBV3-2	TRBJ2-1	TGTGCCAGCAGCCAAGCTTTACATAATGAGCAGTTCTTC	CASSQALHNEQFF
TRBD1	19	.	TRBV27	TRBJ2-4	TGTGCCAGCAGTCGCTTAATCCCGGGGACAGGGGGCGACAAAAACATTCAGTACTTC	CASSRLIPGTGGDKNIQYF
.	16	once	TRBV7-9	TRBJ2-1	TGTGCCAGCAGCGTCTACCGGGAATTCCCGCTAAATGAGCAGTTCTTC	CASSVYREFPLNEQFF
TRBD1	13	.	TRBV12-5	TRBJ1-2	TGTGCTAGTGGTGATACAGGGGGCCATGGCTACACCTTC	CASGDTGGHGYTF
TRBD1	16	.	TRBV5-5	TRBJ1-4	TGTGCCAGCAGCTTGGGGACAGGCCAGGAGGGTGAAAAACTGTTTTTT	CASSLGTGQEGEKLFF
.	12	.	TRBV25-1	TRBJ1-2	TGTGCCAGCAGTGAATCCCTTCATGGCTACACCTTC	CASSESLHGYTF
.	15	.	TRBV18	TRBJ1-4	TGTGCCAGCTCAGATCAAGGAGGGGATAATGAAAAACTGTTTTTT	CASSDQGGDNEKLFF
TRBD2	14	.	TRBV4-1	TRBJ2-1	TGCGCCAGCAGCGACGGACTAGGAGTCGATGAGCAGTTCTTC	CASSDGLGVDEQFF
TRBD1	18	.	TRBV6-1	TRBJ1-5	TGTGCCAGCAGTGAAGCGGGGGACAGGGGGCTGGCCTCCTTCTCAGAGCATTTT	CASSEAGDRGLASFSEHF
TRBD1	13	.	TRBV27	TRBJ2-7	TGTGCCAGCAGTGGACAGGGGCCCTACGAGCAGTACTTC	CASSGQGPYEQYF
.	14	.	TRBV30	TRBJ2-7	TGTGCCTGGGGGTCGGAGTGGAGCTCCTACGAGCAGTACTTC	CAWGSEWSSYEQYF
.	12	.	TRBV9	TRBJ1-6	TGTGCCAGCAGCAGGGGTAATTCACCCCTCCACTTT	CASSRGNSPLHF
.	15	.	TRBV9	TRBJ1-2	TGTGCCAGCACCAGAGGGGGAGGACTAGACTATGGCTACACCTTC	CASTRGGGLDYGYTF
.	11	once	TRBV5-6	TRBJ2-1	TGTGCCAGCAGCTTTAGCGATGAGCAGTTCTTC	CASSFSDEQFF
.	13	.	TRBV5-5	TRBJ1-1	TGTGCCAGCAGCTTGTCAGAGAACACTGAAGCTTTCTTT	CASSLSENTEAFF
.	13	.	TRBV9	TRBJ1-4	TGTGCCAGCAGCCGGACAGATAATGAAAAACTGTTTTTT	CASSRTDNEKLFF
TRBD2	15	.	TRBV3-1/TRBV3-2	TRBJ2-7	TGTGCCAGCAGCCCGACTAGCTTTAGCTCCTACGAGCAGTACTTC	CASSPTSFSSYEQYF
.	16	.	TRBV5-6	TRBJ1-6	TGTGCCAGCAGCCGCGACAGAACTGGATATAATTCACCCCTCCACTTT	CASSRDRTGYNSPLHF
.	14	few	TRBV30	TRBJ1-4	TGTGCCTGGACCGTACGGGGGGTTAATGAAAAACTGTTTTTT	CAWTVRGVNEKLFF
TRBD2	15	once	TRBV7-8	TRBJ2-1	TGTGCCAGCAGCTTAACCGGGACTAGTCTCATTGAGCAGTTCTTC	CASSLTGTSLIEQFF
.	16	once	TRBV10-3	TRBJ2-7	TGTGCCATCAGTGAGTCGGCTGGGGGCGAAGACTACGAGCAGTACTTC	CAISESAGGEDYEQYF
.	12	few	TRBV6-5	TRBJ1-6	TGTGCCACCGAGACAGTTGGTTCACCCCTCCACTTT	CATETVGSPLHF
.	14	once	TRBV18	TRBJ1-2	TGTGCCAGCTCACCAAAAGACATTACGAATGGCTACACCTTC	CASSPKDITNGYTF
.	13	medium-sized	TRBV7-2	TRBJ2-3	TGTGCCAGCAGCTTTGGTCCCGGGGATACGCAGTATTTT	CASSFGPGDTQYF
.	14	.	TRBV5-1	TRBJ2-7	TGCGCCAGCAGCTTGTTGGGGGCGAACTACGAGCAGTACTTC	CASSLLGANYEQYF
.	14	.	TRBV7-8	TRBJ1-6	TGTGCCAGCAGCTTAGGGGGGGACAATTCACCCCTCCACTTT	CASSLGGDNSPLHF
TRBD1	16	.	TRBV5-5	TRBJ2-5	TGTGCCAGCAGCTCACCCGCCGGGACAGGGGGGAAGACCCAGTACTTC	CASSSPAGTGGKTQYF
TRBD1	15	.	TRBV3-1/TRBV3-2	TRBJ1-2	TGTGCCAGCAGCCAAGTTACCTTTACAGGGGCCGGCTACACCTTC	CASSQVTFTGAGYTF